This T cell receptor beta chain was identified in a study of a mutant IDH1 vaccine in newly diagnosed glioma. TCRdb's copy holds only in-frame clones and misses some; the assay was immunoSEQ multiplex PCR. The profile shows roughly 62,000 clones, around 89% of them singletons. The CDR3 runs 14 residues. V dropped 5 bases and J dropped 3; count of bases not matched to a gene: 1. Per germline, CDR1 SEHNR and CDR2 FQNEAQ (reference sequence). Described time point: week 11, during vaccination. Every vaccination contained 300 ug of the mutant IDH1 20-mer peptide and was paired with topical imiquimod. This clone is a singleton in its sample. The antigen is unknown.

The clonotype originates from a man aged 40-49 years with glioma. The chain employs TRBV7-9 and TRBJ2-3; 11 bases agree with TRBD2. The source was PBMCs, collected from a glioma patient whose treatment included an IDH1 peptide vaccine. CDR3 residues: CASSRLAGTDTQYF. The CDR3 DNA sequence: TGTGCCAGCAGCCGACTAGCGGGGACAGATACGCAGTATTTT.